The 25 T cell receptor beta chains listed next were all sequenced from one sample in a study of blood T cell repertoires in COVID-19. The table came from immunoSEQ multiplex PCR; TCRdb's copy has only in-frame clones and leaves some out. This sample yields approximately 150,000 clones, of which more than 75% are seen a single time; 3.5% to 4.5% belongs to the top ten. Sequencing was performed on peripheral blood. These receptors were taken from a man aged 55 to 69 with acute or convalescent COVID-19.

The chain has TRBV4-2 and TRBJ2-7; 7 nucleotides line up with TRBD1. This CDR3 contains 14 residues. V was pared by 0 bases and J by 4 bases, with 3 bases of the junction left unmatched. Germline assignment: CDR1 LGHNA and CDR2 YNFKEQ. CDR3 nucleotides: TGTGCCAGCAGCCAAGAGCACAGGGGTTACGAGCAGTACTTC. Translation gives CASSQEHRGYEQYF.

The rearrangement links TRBV18 to TRBJ2-1; D uncertain. This CDR3 region has 13 residues. CDR1 and CDR2 (germline): KGHSH, LQKENI. V was trimmed by 6 bases and J by 4 bases, leaving 10 bases between them. This CDR3 reads CASSSSVYNEQFF. The CDR3 DNA follows: TGTGCCAGCTCTAGTTCGGTTTACAATGAGCAGTTCTTC.

V is TRBV2 and J is TRBJ1-4, with TRBD1 matching over 10 bases. Germline CDR1 and CDR2: SNHLY and FYNNEI. This CDR3 region has 13 residues. Trimming removed 5 bases from V and 7 bases from J; junction bases left unmatched: 1. CDR3 DNA: TGTGCCAGCAGTAGGACAGGGGGTGAAAAACTGTTTTTT. The encoded protein is CASSRTGGEKLFF.

This chain's CDR3 is CSVEDPLAGLGETQYF. The CDR3 DNA follows: TGCAGCGTTGAAGACCCCCTAGCGGGATTAGGGGAGACCCAGTACTTC. This chain joins TRBV29-1 and TRBJ2-5; TRBD2 agrees at 9 bases. In germline, CDR1 is SQVTM, CDR2 ANQGSEA. The CDR3 consists of 16 residues. V lost 0 bases and J lost 5; bases outside the gene matches: 10.

Only one count was recorded for this clone. The V gene is TRBV5-4, the J gene TRBJ2-1; TRBD2 matches 7 bases. Germline lookup yields CDR1 SGHNT and CDR2 YYREEE (reference sequence). The ends lost 4 bases at V and 3 bases at J; junction bases unmatched: 7. This CDR3 has 15 amino acids. The CDR3 bases are TGTGCCAGCAGCGTATATAGCGGGCACTACAATGAGCAGTTCTTC. Encoded protein: CASSVYSGHYNEQFF. Together with reference TRBV5-4 and TRBJ2-1, the CDR3 gives the full variable domain: ETGVTQSPTHLIKTRGQQVTLRCSSQSGHNTVSWYQQALGQGPQFIFQYYREEENGRGNFPPRFSGLQFPNYSSELNVNALELDDSALYLCASSVYSGHYNEQFFGPGTRLTVL.

The genes are TRBV25-1 and TRBJ1-1; maybe TRBD1 (5 bases). Germline CDR1 reads MGHDK; CDR2 reads SYGVNS. This CDR3 is built from 11 residues. The CDR3 DNA reads TGTGCGAAGACAGTGAACACTGAAGCTTTCTTT. The encoded protein is CAKTVNTEAFF.

V gene TRBV30 combines with J gene TRBJ2-1; TRBD2 agrees at 13 bases. Losses at the gene ends were 4 bases for V and 0 bases for J; bases not matched to a gene: 15. This CDR3 is 20 amino acids long. Germline values: CDR1 GTSNPN, CDR2 SVGIG (reference sequence). The CDR3 nucleotides read TGTGCCTGGACCCCTCCAGGGGGGGGACTAGCGGGAAGCTCCTACAATGAGCAGTTCTTC. Translating it yields CAWTPPGGGLAGSSYNEQFF.

The chain uses TRBV7-3 and TRBJ2-3; TRBD2 is a possible D gene (6 bases). The CDR3 covers 14 residues. Trimming took 2 bases from V and 4 from J, leaving 10 bases between them. Looked up from germline, CDR1 is SGHTA and CDR2 is FQGTGA. The CDR3 DNA is TGTGCCAGCAGCTTAGGGTCGGGGGCAGATACGCAGTATTTT. Residues: CASSLGSGADTQYF.

The chain couples TRBV7-3 to TRBJ2-2, with 9 bases that match TRBD2. The V gene end was trimmed by 5 bases and the J gene end by 1 base; junction bases not matched to a gene: 14. The CDR3 runs 19 residues. The germline CDR1 and CDR2 sequences are SGHTA and FQGTGA. The CDR3 loop is CASSPKGAGGPWNTGELFF. The CDR3 DNA is TGTGCCAGCAGCCCGAAAGGGGCGGGAGGGCCGTGGAACACCGGGGAGCTGTTTTTT.

The gene calls are TRBV7-9 and TRBJ2-7, with TRBD2 matching 10 bases. The CDR3 spans 14 residues. J was trimmed by 6 bases and V by 5 bases; bases with no gene match: 7. Germline CDR1 SEHNR, CDR2 FQNEAQ (reference sequence). This chain's CDR3 is CASSLGTSAGEQYF. The CDR3 coding sequence is TGTGCCAGCAGCCTAGGGACTAGCGCCGGCGAGCAGTACTTC.

V and J are TRBV10-3 and TRBJ2-3, with TRBD2 matching 11 bases. The germline CDR1 and CDR2 sequences are ENHRY and SYGVKD. The V and J ends lost 5 bases and 1 base, in that order; junction bases with no gene match: 17. The length of the CDR3 is 20 residues. CDR3 in DNA: TGTGCCATCAGTAATCCGAGGGGACTAGCGGCCCCGGACGGCACAGATACGCAGTATTTT. It codes for CAISNPRGLAAPDGTDTQYF.

CDR3 in DNA: TGCGCCAGCAGCTGGGGCCTCAGGCAGGGCACTGAAGCTTTCTTT. Its translation is CASSWGLRQGTEAFF. This sequence joins TRBV5-1 and TRBJ1-1; perhaps TRBD1 as D (5 bases). Germline V gene data show CDR1 as SGHRS and CDR2 as YFSETQ. The CDR3 length is 15 residues. Trimming removed 3 bases from V and 4 bases from J, with 16 bases in between.

V is TRBV29-1 and J is TRBJ2-5, with 11 bases that match TRBD1. The CDR3 sequence is 13 residues long. Germline V CDR1 and CDR2: SQVTM, ANQGSEA. With V trimmed by 5 bases and J by 2 bases, 1 base remained unmatched. The CDR3 DNA follows: TGCAGCGTTCGGGACAGGGGGCAAGAGACCCAGTACTTC. It translates to CSVRDRGQETQYF.

This CDR3 is CASSFGRGEETQYF. The CDR3 bases are TGTGCCAGCAGTTTTGGGCGGGGAGAAGAGACCCAGTACTTC. This chain uses TRBV27 with TRBJ2-5; maybe TRBD2 (6 bases). The CDR3 sequence is 14 residues long. V lost 3 bases, J lost 3 bases, and 11 bases lay in between. The germline V gene encodes CDR1 MNHEY and CDR2 SMNVEV (reference sequence).

The chain employs TRBV25-1 and TRBJ1-2, with D perhaps matching TRBD1 (6 bases). This CDR3 comprises 17 residues. V lost 8 bases to trimming and J lost 6 bases, with 28 bases between them. Germline assignment: CDR1 MGHDK and CDR2 SYGVNS. Written as DNA, the CDR3 is TGTGCCAGCTACGGTGGAGAAGTTACAGGGACGGTCAATGGCTACACCTTC. It specifies CASYGGEVTGTVNGYTF.

This clone was seen just once. At one end the junction does not follow the germline gene, possibly because of a read error. The V call is TRBV30, the J call TRBJ2-1, with 10 bases lining up with TRBD2. The CDR3 is 15 residues long. The germline V gene encodes CDR1 GTSNPN and CDR2 SVGIG (reference sequence). DNA for the CDR3: TGTGCCTGGAGGACGGGACTAGCGTCCTTCAATGAGCAGTTCTTC. Protein sequence: CAWRTGLASFNEQFF.

The V call is TRBV2, the J call TRBJ2-1; 9 bases agree with TRBD2. CDR3 length equals 15 residues. The V gene's germline CDR1 is SNHLY and CDR2 FYNNEI. Trimming cost V 2 bases and J 8 bases; bases outside gene matches: 7. CDR3 nucleotides: TGTGCCAGCAGTGAATTTGCGGGAGGGAGGTATGAGCAGTTCTTC. This translates into CASSEFAGGRYEQFF.

Only a few counts were recorded for this clone. The chain has TRBV12-3 or TRBV12-4 and TRBJ2-5, with a tentative D call TRBD1 (5 bases). The ends were cut back, 5 bases at V and 5 bases at J, with 6 bases in the middle. The CDR3 consists of 11 residues. The CDR3 DNA is TGTGCCAGCAGTCACAGGGAGACCCAGTACTTC. Its protein product is CASSHRETQYF.

In its sample, this clone was seen a few times. The CDR3 region is CSVEMAGNQPQHF. Here the CDR3 DNA reads TGCAGCGTTGAAATGGCGGGCAATCAGCCCCAGCATTTT. The chain couples TRBV29-1 to TRBJ1-5; no clear D. Germline CDR1 and CDR2: SQVTM and ANQGSEA. V dropped 2 bases and J dropped 2 bases, with 7 bases sitting between them. The CDR3 runs 13 residues.

J is TRBJ1-2 and V is TRBV14; 10 bases line up with TRBD1. The ends lost 1 base at V and 3 bases at J; junction bases unmatched: 14. Germline V gene data show CDR1 as SGHDN and CDR2 as FVKESK. This CDR3 comprises 19 residues. In DNA form, the CDR3 reads TGTGCCAGCAGCCAAGCGCCGGGACAGGGGATCTCTAGGGACTATGGCTACACCTTC. Its translation is CASSQAPGQGISRDYGYTF.

The CDR3, as DNA: TGTGCCAGCAGCCGACAGTACACCGGGGAGCTGTTTTTT. Translated, it gives CASSRQYTGELFF. The chain is built from TRBV3-1 (or the pseudogene TRBV3-2) and TRBJ2-2, with D possibly matching TRBD1 (5 bases). Germline values: CDR1 LGHDT, CDR2 YNNKEL (reference sequence). CDR3 length equals 13 residues. Between the trimmed V and J ends, which lost 4 bases and 3 bases, there was a span of 6 bases.

The chain is built from TRBV7-9 and TRBJ2-7, with 11 bases identical to TRBD2. The CDR3 runs to 15 residues. The V gene's germline CDR1 is SEHNR and CDR2 FQNEAQ (reference sequence). The V gene end was trimmed by 4 bases and the J gene end by 5 bases; junction bases not matched to a gene: 7. CDR3 sequence: CASSSSLAGVNEQYF. DNA of the CDR3: TGTGCCAGCAGCTCCTCACTAGCGGGAGTGAACGAGCAGTACTTC. The whole variable domain, remainder taken from reference TRBV7-9 and TRBJ2-7, is DTGVSQNPRHKITKRGQNVTFRCDPISEHNRLYWYRQTLGQGPEFLTYFQNEAQLEKSRLLSDRFSAERPKGSFSTLEIQRTEQGDSAMYLCASSSSLAGVNEQYFGPGTRLTVT.

The rearrangement joins TRBV6-5 to TRBJ2-1; weak D call: TRBD2 (6 bases). This CDR3 has 11 amino acids. V shed 6 bases and J shed 6 bases, with 6 bases lying between them. The V gene's germline CDR1 is MNHEY and CDR2 SVGAGI. CDR3: CASSGGNEQFF. CDR3 sequence (DNA): TGTGCCAGCAGCGGGGGCAATGAGCAGTTCTTC.

As DNA, the CDR3 is TGTGCCAGCAGCTTAATTAGGACAGGGAATGGCTACACCTTC. This sequence encodes CASSLIRTGNGYTF. The chain uses TRBV7-2 and TRBJ1-2; 8 nucleotides agree with TRBD1. The CDR3 is 14 residues long. V dropped 2 bases and J dropped 6; count of bases not matched to a gene: 5. The germline gives CDR1 SGHTA, CDR2 FQGNSA. Variable domain in full (rest from reference TRBV7-2 and TRBJ1-2): GAGVSQSPSNKVTEKGKDVELRCDPISGHTALYWYRQSLGQGLEFLIYFQGNSAPDKSGLPSDRFSAERTGGSVSTLTIQRTQQEDSAVYLCASSLIRTGNGYTFGSGTRLTVV.

The gene calls are TRBV28 and TRBJ2-7; TRBD1 aligns across 10 bases. The CDR3 contains 14 residues. The junction had 6 bases not matched to a gene; V was cut back by 5 bases and J by 5 bases. The germline V gene encodes CDR1 MDHEN and CDR2 SYDVKM. The CDR3 here is CASSPTGGRDEQYF. In DNA, the CDR3 is TGTGCCAGCAGTCCGACAGGGGGCAGAGACGAGCAGTACTTC.